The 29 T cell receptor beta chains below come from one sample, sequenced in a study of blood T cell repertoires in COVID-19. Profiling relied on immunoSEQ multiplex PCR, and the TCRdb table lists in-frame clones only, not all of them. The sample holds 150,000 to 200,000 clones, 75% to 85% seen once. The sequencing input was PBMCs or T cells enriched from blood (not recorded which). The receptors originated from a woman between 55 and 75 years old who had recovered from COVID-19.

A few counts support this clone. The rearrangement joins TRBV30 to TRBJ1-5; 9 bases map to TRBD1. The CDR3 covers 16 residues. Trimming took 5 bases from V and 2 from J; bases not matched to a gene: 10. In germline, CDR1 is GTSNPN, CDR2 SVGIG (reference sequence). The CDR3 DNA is TGTGCCTGGTCAACCGGGACAGGGAAAGGCAATCAGCCCCAGCATTTT. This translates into CAWSTGTGKGNQPQHF.

Here the CDR3 reads CASSPRTGIDTQYF. The CDR3 bases are TGTGCCAGCAGCCCTAGAACGGGGATAGATACGCAGTATTTT. The chain combines TRBV7-2 with TRBJ2-3; D possibly corresponds to TRBD2 (5 bases). Per germline, CDR1 SGHTA and CDR2 FQGNSA. Between the trimmed V and J ends, which lost 5 bases and 5 bases, there was a span of 14 bases. The CDR3 is 14 amino acids.

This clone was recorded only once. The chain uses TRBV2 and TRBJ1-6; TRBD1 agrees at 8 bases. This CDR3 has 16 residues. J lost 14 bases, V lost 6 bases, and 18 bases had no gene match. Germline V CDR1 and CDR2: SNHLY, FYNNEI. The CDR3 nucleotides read TGTGCCAGCAGGAGAGGTGGACAGGGCGTCATAGACACCCTCCACTTT. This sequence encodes CASRRGGQGVIDTLHF. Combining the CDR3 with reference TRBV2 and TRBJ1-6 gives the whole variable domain EPEVTQTPSHQVTQMGQEVILRCVPISNHLYFYWYRQILGQKVEFLVSFYNNEISEKSEIFDDQFSVERPDGSNFTLKIRSTKLEDSAMYFCASRRGGQGVIDTLHFGNGTRLTVT.

The CDR3 coding sequence is TGTGCCAGTAGCGAGGGCTTACATTCACCCCTCCACTTT. It specifies CASSEGLHSPLHF. The genes are TRBV19 and TRBJ1-6, with D uncertain. The CDR3 has 13 residues. Germline CDR1 reads LNHDA; CDR2 reads SQIVND (reference sequence). V was clipped by 6 bases and J by 8 bases, with 11 bases between them.

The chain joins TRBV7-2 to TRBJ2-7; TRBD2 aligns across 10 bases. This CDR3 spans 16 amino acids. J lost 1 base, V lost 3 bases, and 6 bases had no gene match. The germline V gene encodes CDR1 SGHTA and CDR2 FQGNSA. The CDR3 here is CASSFLAGALSYEQYF. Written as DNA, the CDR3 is TGTGCCAGCAGCTTTCTAGCGGGGGCCCTGTCCTACGAGCAGTACTTC. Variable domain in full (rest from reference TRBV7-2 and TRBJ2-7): GAGVSQSPSNKVTEKGKDVELRCDPISGHTALYWYRQSLGQGLEFLIYFQGNSAPDKSGLPSDRFSAERTGGSVSTLTIQRTQQEDSAVYLCASSFLAGALSYEQYFGPGTRLTVT.

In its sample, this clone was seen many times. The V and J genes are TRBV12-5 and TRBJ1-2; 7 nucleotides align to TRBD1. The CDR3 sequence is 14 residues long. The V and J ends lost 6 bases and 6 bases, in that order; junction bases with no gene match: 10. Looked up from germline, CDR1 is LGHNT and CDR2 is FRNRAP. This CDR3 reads CASGLTGTDHGYTF. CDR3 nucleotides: TGTGCTAGTGGGCTCACCGGGACAGATCATGGCTACACCTTC. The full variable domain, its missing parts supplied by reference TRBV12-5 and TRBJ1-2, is DARVTQTPRHKVTEMGQEVTMRCQPILGHNTVFWYRQTMMQGLELLAYFRNRAPLDDSGMPKDRFSAEMPDATLATLKIQPSEPRDSAVYFCASGLTGTDHGYTFGSGTRLTVV.

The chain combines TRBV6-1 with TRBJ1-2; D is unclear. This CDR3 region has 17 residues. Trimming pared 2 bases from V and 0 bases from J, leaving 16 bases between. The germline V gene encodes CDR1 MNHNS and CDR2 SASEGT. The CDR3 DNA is TGTGCCAGCAGTGAATGGGCCGCCGGGAAAACTAACTATGGCTACACCTTC. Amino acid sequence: CASSEWAAGKTNYGYTF.

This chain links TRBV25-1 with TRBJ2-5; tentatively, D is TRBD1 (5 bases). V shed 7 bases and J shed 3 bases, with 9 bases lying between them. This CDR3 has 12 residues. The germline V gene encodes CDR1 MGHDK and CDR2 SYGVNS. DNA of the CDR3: TGTGCCAGCAAGGACATAGAAGAGACCCAGTACTTC. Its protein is CASKDIEETQYF.

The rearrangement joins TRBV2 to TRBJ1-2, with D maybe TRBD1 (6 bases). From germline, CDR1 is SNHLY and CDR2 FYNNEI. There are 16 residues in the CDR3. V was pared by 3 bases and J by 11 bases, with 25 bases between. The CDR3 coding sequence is TGTGCCAGCAGTGATTCGCCTGTGTACAGGGTACGTCGGTACACCTTC. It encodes CASSDSPVYRVRRYTF. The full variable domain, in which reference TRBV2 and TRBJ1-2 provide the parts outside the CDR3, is EPEVTQTPSHQVTQMGQEVILRCVPISNHLYFYWYRQILGQKVEFLVSFYNNEISEKSEIFDDQFSVERPDGSNFTLKIRSTKLEDSAMYFCASSDSPVYRVRRYTFGSGTRLTVV.

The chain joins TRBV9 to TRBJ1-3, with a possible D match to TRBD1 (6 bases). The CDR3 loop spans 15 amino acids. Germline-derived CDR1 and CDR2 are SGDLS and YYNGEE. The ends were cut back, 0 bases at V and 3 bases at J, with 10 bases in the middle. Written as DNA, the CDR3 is TGTGCCAGCAGCGTAGATTTCAGGGGTGGAAACACCATATATTTT. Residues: CASSVDFRGGNTIYF.

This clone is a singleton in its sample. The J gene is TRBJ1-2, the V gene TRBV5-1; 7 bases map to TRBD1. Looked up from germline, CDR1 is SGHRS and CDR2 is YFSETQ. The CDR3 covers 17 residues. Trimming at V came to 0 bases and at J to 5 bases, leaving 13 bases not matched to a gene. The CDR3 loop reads CASSLGLVRQGPYGYTF. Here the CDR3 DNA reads TGCGCCAGCAGCTTGGGTCTTGTTCGACAGGGTCCTTATGGCTACACCTTC.

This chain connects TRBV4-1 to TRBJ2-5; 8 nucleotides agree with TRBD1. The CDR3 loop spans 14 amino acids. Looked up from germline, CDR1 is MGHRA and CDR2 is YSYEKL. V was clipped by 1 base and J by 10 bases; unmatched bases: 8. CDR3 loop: CASSQALTGEHQYF. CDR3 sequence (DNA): TGCGCCAGCAGCCAAGCACTGACAGGGGAGCACCAGTACTTC.

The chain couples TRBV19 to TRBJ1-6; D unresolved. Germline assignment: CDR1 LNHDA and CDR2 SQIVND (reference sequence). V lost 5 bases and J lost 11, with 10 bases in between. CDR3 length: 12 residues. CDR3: CASSDRDTPLHF. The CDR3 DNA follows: TGTGCCAGTAGTGACCGGGATACACCCCTCCACTTT.

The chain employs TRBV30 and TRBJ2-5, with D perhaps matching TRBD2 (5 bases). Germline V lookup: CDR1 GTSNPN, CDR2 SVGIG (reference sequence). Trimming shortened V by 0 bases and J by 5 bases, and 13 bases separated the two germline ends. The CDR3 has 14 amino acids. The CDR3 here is CAWSVRASWETQYF. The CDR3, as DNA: TGTGCCTGGAGTGTACGTGCTAGCTGGGAGACCCAGTACTTC.

The CDR3 reads CASSLAVRSSYNSPLHF. CDR3 coding DNA: TGTGCCAGCAGCTTAGCGGTTAGAAGCTCCTATAATTCACCCCTCCACTTT. The chain employs TRBV7-2 and TRBJ1-6; D is undetermined. The CDR3 is made up of 17 amino acids. Germline V CDR1 and CDR2: SGHTA, FQGNSA. The V gene lost 0 bases and the J gene lost 0 bases, with 9 bases spanning the gap.

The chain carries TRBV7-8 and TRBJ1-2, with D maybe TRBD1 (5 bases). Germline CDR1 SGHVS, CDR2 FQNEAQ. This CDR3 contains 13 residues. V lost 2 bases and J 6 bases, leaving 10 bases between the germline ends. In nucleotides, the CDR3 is TGTGCCAGCAGCTTACCGGCAGGGAATGGCTACACCTTC. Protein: CASSLPAGNGYTF.

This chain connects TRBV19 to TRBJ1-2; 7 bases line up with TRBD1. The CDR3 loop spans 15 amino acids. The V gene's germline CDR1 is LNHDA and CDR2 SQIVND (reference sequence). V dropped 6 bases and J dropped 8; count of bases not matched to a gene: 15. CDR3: CASRRTGTVFGGYTF. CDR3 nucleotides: TGTGCCAGTAGACGGACCGGGACAGTATTTGGCGGCTACACCTTC.

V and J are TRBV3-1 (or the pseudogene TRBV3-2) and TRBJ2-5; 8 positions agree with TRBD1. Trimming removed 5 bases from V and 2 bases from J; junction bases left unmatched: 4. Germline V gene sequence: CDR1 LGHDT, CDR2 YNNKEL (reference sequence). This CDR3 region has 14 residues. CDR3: CASSRNRGQETQYF. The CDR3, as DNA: TGTGCCAGCAGCAGAAACAGGGGGCAAGAGACCCAGTACTTC.

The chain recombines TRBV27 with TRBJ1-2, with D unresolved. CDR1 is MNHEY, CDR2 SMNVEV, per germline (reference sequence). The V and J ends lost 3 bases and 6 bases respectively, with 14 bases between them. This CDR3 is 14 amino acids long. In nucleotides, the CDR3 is TGTGCCAGCAGTTTCCTCGGAGGGATCAATGGCTACACCTTC. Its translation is CASSFLGGINGYTF.

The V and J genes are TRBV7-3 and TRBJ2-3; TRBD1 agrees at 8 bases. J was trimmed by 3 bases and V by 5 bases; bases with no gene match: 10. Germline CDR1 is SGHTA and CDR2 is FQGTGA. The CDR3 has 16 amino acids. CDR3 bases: TGTGCCAGCAGCATTGGACAGGGAACAGGGACAGATACGCAGTATTTT. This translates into CASSIGQGTGTDTQYF.

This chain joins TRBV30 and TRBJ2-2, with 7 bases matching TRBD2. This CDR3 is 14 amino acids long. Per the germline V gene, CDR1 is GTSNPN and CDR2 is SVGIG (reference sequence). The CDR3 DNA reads TGTGCTTCGAGGGGCGGGGGTTACACCGGGGAGCTGTTTTTT. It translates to CASRGGGYTGELFF. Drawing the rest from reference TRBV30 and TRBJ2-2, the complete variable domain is SQTIHQWPATLVQPVGSPLSLECTVEGTSNPNLYWYRQAAGRGLQLLFYSVGIGQISSEVPQNLSASRPQDRQFILSSKKLLLSDSGFYLCASRGGGYTGELFFGEGSRLTVL.

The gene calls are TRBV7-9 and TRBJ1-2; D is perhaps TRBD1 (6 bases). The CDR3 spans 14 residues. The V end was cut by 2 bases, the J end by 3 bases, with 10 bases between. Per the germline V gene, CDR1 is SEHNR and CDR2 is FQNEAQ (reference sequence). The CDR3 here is CASSLRRQDYGYTF. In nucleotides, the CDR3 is TGTGCCAGCAGCTTAAGGAGACAGGACTATGGCTACACCTTC.

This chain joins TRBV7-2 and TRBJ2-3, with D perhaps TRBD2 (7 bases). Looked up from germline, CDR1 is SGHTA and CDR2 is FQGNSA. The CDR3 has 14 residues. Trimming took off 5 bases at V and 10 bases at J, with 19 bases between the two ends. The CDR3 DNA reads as TGTGCCAGCAGCCCGAGGGGGGGGTTTAAAGCGCAGTATTTT. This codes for CASSPRGGFKAQYF.

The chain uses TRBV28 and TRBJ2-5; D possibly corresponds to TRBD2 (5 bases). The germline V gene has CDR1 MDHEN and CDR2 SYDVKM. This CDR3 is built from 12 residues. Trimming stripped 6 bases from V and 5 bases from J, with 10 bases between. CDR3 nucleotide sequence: TGTGCCAGCAGGCTAGCTATGGAGACCCAGTACTTC. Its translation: CASRLAMETQYF.

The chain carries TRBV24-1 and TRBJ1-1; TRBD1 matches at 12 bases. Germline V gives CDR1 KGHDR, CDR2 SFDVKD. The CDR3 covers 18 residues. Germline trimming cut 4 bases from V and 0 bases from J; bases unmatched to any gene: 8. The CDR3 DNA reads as TGTGCCACCAGTGAGGCTCCGGGACAGGGGGCGGTGAACACTGAAGCTTTCTTT. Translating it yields CATSEAPGQGAVNTEAFF.

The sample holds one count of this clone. The CDR3 spells CASSRQVGDQPQHF. CDR3 coding DNA: TGTGCCAGCAGCCGACAGGTTGGGGATCAGCCCCAGCATTTT. The chain has TRBV3-1 (or the pseudogene TRBV3-2) and TRBJ1-5; weak D call: TRBD1 (6 bases). Trimming stripped 4 bases from V and 5 bases from J, with 12 bases between. This CDR3 is 14 amino acids long. Germline-derived CDR1 and CDR2 are LGHDT and YNNKEL (reference sequence).

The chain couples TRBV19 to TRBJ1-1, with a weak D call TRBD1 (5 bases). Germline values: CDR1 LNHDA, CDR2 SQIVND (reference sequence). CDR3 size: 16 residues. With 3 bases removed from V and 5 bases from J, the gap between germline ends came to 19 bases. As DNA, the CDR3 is TGTGCCAGTAGTATCCAGGGCGAAGCCCCGAATACTGAAGCTTTCTTT. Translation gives CASSIQGEAPNTEAFF.

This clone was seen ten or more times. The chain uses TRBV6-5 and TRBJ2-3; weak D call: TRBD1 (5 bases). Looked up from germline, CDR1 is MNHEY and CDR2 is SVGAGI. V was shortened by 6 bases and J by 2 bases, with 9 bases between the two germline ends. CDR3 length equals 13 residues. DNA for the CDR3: TGTGCCAGCAGCACGGACACCACAGATACGCAGTATTTT. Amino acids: CASSTDTTDTQYF.

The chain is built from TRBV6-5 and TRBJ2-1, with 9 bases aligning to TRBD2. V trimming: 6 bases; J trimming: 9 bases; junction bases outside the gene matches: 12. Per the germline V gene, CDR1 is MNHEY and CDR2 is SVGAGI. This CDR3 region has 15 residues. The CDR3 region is CASSLAAGGLVEQFF. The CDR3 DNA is TGTGCCAGCAGCCTCGCGGCGGGGGGGCTGGTTGAGCAGTTCTTC.